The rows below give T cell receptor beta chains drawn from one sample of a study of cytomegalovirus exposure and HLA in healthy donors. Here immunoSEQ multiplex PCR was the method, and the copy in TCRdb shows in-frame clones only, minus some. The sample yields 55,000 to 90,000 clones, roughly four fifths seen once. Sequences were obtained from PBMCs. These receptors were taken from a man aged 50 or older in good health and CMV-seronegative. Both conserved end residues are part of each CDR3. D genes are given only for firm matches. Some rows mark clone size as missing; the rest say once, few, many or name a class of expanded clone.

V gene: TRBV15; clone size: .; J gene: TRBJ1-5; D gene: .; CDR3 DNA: TGTGCCACCAGCAGAGGATTTGAGGTTCAGCCCCAGCATTTT; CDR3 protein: CATSRGFEVQPQHF
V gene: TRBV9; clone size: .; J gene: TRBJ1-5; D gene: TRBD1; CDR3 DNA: TGTGCCAGCAGCGTAGAAGGGACAGGGAATCAGCCCCAGCATTTT; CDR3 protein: CASSVEGTGNQPQHF
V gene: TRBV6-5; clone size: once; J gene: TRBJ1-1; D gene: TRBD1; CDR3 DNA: TGTGCCAGCAGTCCAGACTGGGGACAGCTTGAAGCTTTCTTT; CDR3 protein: CASSPDWGQLEAFF
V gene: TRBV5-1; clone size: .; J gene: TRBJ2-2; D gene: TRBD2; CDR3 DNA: TGCGCCAGCAGCTTAGAACTAGCGGGGACCTTTCCCACCGGGGAGCTGTTTTTT; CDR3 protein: CASSLELAGTFPTGELFF
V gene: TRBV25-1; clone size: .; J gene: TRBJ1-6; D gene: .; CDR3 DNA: TGTGCCAGCAGTTTCGTTAAAAATTCACCCCTCCACTTT; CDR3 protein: CASSFVKNSPLHF
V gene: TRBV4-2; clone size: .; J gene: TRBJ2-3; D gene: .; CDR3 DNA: TGTGCCAGCAGCCCTGGGCCCACCACAGATACGCAGTATTTT; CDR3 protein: CASSPGPTTDTQYF
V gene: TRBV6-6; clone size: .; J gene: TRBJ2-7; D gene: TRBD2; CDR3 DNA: TGTGCCAGCACCCAAACAGCGGGGCTCTACTACGAGCAGTACTTC; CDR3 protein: CASTQTAGLYYEQYF
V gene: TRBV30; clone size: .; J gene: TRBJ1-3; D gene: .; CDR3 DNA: TGTGCCTGGAGTAACGGTAACTCTGGAAACACCATATATTTT; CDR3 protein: CAWSNGNSGNTIYF
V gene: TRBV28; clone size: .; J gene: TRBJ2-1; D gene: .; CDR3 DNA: TGTGCCAGCAGTTTGTTTCAGGTAGGCTCCAGTGAGCAGTTCTTC; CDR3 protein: CASSLFQVGSSEQFF
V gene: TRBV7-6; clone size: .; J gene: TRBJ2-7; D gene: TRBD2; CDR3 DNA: TGTGCCAGCAGCCCACGAAGCGGGAGTGGATCCTACGAGCAGTACTTC; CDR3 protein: CASSPRSGSGSYEQYF
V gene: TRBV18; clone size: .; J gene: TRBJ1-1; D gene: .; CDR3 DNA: TGTGCCAGCTCCGAGGTAAGGACTGAAGCTTTCTTT; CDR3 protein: CASSEVRTEAFF
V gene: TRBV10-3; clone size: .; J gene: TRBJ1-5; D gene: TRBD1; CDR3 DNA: TGTGCCATCAGACGGACAGGGAACGATCAGCCCCAGCATTTT; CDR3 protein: CAIRRTGNDQPQHF
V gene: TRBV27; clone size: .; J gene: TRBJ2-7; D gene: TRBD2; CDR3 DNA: TGTGCCAGCAGGGACGGTACTAGCGGTTCCTACGAGCAGTACTTC; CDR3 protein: CASRDGTSGSYEQYF
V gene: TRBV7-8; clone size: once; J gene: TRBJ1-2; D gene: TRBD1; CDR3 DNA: TGTGCCAGCAAGCGAACAGGGGGCGAATCTGGCTACACCTTC; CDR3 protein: CASKRTGGESGYTF
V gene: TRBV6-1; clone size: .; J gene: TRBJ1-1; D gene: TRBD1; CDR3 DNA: TGTGCCAGCATGCAGGGGGCTGAAGCTTTCTTT; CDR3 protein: CASMQGAEAFF
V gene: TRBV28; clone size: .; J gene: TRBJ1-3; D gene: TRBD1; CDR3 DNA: TGTGCCAGCAGTTCAGGGACAGCGAGCTCTGGAAACACCATATATTTT; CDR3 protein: CASSSGTASSGNTIYF
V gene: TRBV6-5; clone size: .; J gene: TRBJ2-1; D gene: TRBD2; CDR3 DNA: TGTGCCAGCTCAGAACTACCGGGAGGGCAGGATGAGCAGTTCTTC; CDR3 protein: CASSELPGGQDEQFF
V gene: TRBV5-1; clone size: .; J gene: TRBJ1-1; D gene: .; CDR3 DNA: TGCGCCAGCAGCTTGAGGACAGCGGAGCCCACTGAAGCTTTCTTT; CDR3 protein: CASSLRTAEPTEAFF
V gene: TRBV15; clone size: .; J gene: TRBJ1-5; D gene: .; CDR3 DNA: TGTGCCACCAGCAGAGTCGGACAGTCTAATCAGCCCCAGCATTTT; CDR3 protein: CATSRVGQSNQPQHF
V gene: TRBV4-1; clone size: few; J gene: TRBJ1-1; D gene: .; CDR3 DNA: TGCGCCAGCAGCCACACGACAGTGAACACTGAAGCTTTCTTT; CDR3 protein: CASSHTTVNTEAFF
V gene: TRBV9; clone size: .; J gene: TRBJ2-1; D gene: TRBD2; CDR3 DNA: TGTGCCAGCAGCTTTAGCGGGGCTTACAATGAGCAGTTCTTC; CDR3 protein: CASSFSGAYNEQFF
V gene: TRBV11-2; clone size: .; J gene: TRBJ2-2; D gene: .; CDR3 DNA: TGTGCCAGCAGCACTCAAACTAAGCAAAGGACCGGGGAGCTGTTTTTT; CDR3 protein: CASSTQTKQRTGELFF
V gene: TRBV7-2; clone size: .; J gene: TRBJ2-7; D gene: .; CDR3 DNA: TGTGCCAGCAGCTTAGCACTTACTACCTACGAGCAGTACTTC; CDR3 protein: CASSLALTTYEQYF
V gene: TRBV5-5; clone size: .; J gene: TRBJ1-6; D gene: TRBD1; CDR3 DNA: TGTGCCAGCAGCACCGGGGACAGAGATAATTCACCCCTCCACTTT; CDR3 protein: CASSTGDRDNSPLHF
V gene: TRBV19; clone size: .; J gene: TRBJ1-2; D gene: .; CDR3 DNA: TGTGCCAGTAGTAAAACGGGGAACTATGGCTACACCTTC; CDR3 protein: CASSKTGNYGYTF
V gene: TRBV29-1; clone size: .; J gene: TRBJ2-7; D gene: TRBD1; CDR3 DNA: TGCAGCGTTGAGGGCAGGGGGTACGAGCAGTACTTC; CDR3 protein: CSVEGRGYEQYF
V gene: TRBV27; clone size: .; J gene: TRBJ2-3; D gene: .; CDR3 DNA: TGTGCCAGCAGTTTAAGGGGCTACACAGATACGCAGTATTTT; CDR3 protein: CASSLRGYTDTQYF
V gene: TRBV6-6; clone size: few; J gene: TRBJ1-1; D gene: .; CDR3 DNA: TGTGCCAGCAGTTACGGCGGGGGGCCCTTCGAAGCTTTCTTT; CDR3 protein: CASSYGGGPFEAFF
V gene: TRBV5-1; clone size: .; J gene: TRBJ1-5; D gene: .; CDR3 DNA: TGCGCCAGCAGCTCGACGGGGGAAAGCAATCAGCCCCAGCATTTT; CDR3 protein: CASSSTGESNQPQHF
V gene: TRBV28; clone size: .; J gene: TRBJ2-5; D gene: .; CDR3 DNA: TGTGCCAGCAGTTTATACTTCCAGGGCCAAGAGACCCAGTACTTC; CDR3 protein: CASSLYFQGQETQYF
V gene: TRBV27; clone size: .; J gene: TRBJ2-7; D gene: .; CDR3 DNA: TGTGCCAGCGGAGTGACTAGCTCCTACGAGCAGTACTTC; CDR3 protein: CASGVTSSYEQYF
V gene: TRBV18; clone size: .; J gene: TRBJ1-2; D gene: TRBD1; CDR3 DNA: TGTGCCAGCTCACCGCCGGGACAGGGGACGTTAGGCTACACCTTC; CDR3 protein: CASSPPGQGTLGYTF
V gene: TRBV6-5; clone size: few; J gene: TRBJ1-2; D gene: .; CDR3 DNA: TGTGCCAGCAGGCGACAGAAGAGTTATGGCTACACCTTC; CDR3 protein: CASRRQKSYGYTF
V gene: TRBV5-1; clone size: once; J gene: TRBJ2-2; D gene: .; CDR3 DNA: TGCGCCAGCAGCTTGGCTTGGGTCTTGTTGACTGGGGAGCTGTTTTTT; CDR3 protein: CASSLAWVLLTGELFF
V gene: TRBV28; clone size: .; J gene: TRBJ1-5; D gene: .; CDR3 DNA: TGTGCCAGCAGTCCCACCGGACAGTTTTTAAATCAGCCCCAGCATTTT; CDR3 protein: CASSPTGQFLNQPQHF
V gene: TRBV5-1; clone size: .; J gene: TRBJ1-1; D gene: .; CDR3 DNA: TGCGCCAGCAGCTTGACAGGGAACACTGAAGCTTTCTTT; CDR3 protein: CASSLTGNTEAFF
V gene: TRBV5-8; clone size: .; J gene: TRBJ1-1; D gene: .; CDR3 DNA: TGTGCCAGCAGCACACCAGGGTACTGGAACACTGAAGCTTTCTTT; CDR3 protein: CASSTPGYWNTEAFF
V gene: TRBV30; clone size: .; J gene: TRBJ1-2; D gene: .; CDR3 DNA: TGTGCCTGGAGTGTACTGAACGTGGGGGGAGGCTACACCTTC; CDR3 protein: CAWSVLNVGGGYTF
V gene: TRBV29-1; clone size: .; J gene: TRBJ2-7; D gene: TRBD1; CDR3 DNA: TGCAGCGTTGAATGGGCAGGGGGCTCCAACGAGCAGTACTTC; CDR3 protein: CSVEWAGGSNEQYF
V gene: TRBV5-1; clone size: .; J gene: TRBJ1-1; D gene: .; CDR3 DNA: TGCGCCAGCAGCTTGGCCGGGGAGTTGAACACTGAAGCTTTCTTT; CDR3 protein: CASSLAGELNTEAFF
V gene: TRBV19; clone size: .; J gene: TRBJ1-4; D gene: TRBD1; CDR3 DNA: TGTGCCAGTATGGGGACAGGGCTTAATGAAAAACTGTTTTTT; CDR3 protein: CASMGTGLNEKLFF
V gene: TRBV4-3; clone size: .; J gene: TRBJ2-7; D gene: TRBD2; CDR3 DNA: TGCGCCAGCAGCGAAGGGATCACAGGACTAGCGTACGAGCAGTACTTC; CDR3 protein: CASSEGITGLAYEQYF